Presented here are 4 T cell receptor beta chains from one specimen sequenced in a study of T cell responses to AZD1222 COVID-19 vaccine. Profiling relied on immunoSEQ multiplex PCR, and the TCRdb table lists in-frame clones only, not all of them. The data contain some 60,000 clones, 65% to 90% of them singletons. The material was peripheral blood, obtained on day 0 of AZD1222 vaccination. Every receptor here comes from an adult in good health.

The chain couples TRBV2 to TRBJ1-6; TRBD1 agrees at 7 bases. The CDR3 extends over 19 amino acids. The V and J ends lost 5 bases and 4 bases, in that order; junction bases with no gene match: 17. CDR1 and CDR2 from the germline V gene are SNHLY and FYNNEI. CDR3 in DNA: TGTGCCAGCAGTCGTCAAATCTCCCCGGGACAGACATATAATTCACCCCTCCACTTT. As protein: CASSRQISPGQTYNSPLHF.

A few counts support this clone. The V and J genes are TRBV4-1 and TRBJ2-7, with 8 bases aligning to TRBD2. V was clipped by 4 bases and J by 6 bases; unmatched bases: 5. Germline CDR1 reads MGHRA; CDR2 reads YSYEKL. The CDR3 loop spans 13 amino acids. CDR3 region: CASSPSGRSEQYF. The CDR3 nucleotides read TGCGCCAGCAGCCCGAGCGGGAGAAGCGAGCAGTACTTC.

This clone was seen only a few times. This sequence joins TRBV6-5 and TRBJ1-2; 8 nucleotides agree with TRBD1. V trimming: 4 bases; J trimming: 6 bases; junction bases outside the gene matches: 4. Germline V CDR1 and CDR2: MNHEY, SVGAGI. There are 13 residues in the CDR3. The chain's CDR3 is CASSSQGADGYTF. The CDR3 nucleotides are TGTGCCAGCAGTTCCCAGGGGGCGGATGGCTACACCTTC.

The rearrangement joins TRBV7-2 to TRBJ1-5, with a weak D call TRBD1 (5 bases). Trimming took 1 base from V and 4 from J, leaving 8 bases between them. This CDR3 region has 14 residues. Looked up from germline, CDR1 is SGHTA and CDR2 is FQGNSA. CDR3 sequence (DNA): TGTGCCAGCAGCTTAGGAAGACAGAATCAGCCCCAGCATTTT. This encodes CASSLGRQNQPQHF.